The present TCR beta chain was sequenced within a study of CD8+ T cells in alopecia areata. Study context: Among treated patients, oral tofacitinib was administered at 5 to 10 mg twice daily. Dosing spanned 6 to 18 months on tofacitinib, then 6 months off drug.

Study observations and caveats: Compared with mice, patients displayed less clear TCR sharing, possibly for HLA-related reasons.

As for this clone: Its antigen remains unidentified.

cDNA prepared by RNA extraction and subsequent reverse transcription served as the template for sequencing. Repertoires were generated with immunoSEQ multiplex PCR, while TCRdb's copy carries only in-frame clones and drops some. The table includes 150,000 to 200,000 clones, roughly 63% detected once. Treatment denoted: oral pan-JAK inhibitor, 5-10 mg twice daily. The starting material was CD4+ T cells sorted from blood, obtained between weeks 55 and 65, from a patient treated with tofacitinib. The sequence was obtained from a human donor with alopecia areata.

CDR3 protein: CASSFHTLPGLAVNEQFF. CDR3 bases: TGTGCCAGCAGCTTTCACACACTCCCGGGACTAGCGGTCAATGAGCAGTTCTTC. The chain carries TRBV7-9 and TRBJ2-1; 11 bases fit TRBD2. The ends lost 3 bases at V and 6 bases at J; junction bases unmatched: 13. Germline values: CDR1 SEHNR, CDR2 FQNEAQ (reference sequence). CDR3 length: 18 residues.